These 6 T cell receptor beta chains were sequenced from one sample in a study of blood T cell repertoires in COVID-19. Here immunoSEQ multiplex PCR was the method, and the copy in TCRdb shows in-frame clones only, minus some. The sample contains 70,000 or so clones, roughly 85% of which appear only once. Sequenced: peripheral blood. Receptor source: a woman older than 75 with acute or convalescent COVID-19.

J is TRBJ1-2 and V is TRBV6-1, with a possible D match to TRBD1 (5 bases). V was trimmed by 1 base and J by 6 bases, leaving 12 bases between them. There are 14 residues in the CDR3. Per the germline V gene, CDR1 is MNHNS and CDR2 is SASEGT. For the CDR3, the DNA is TGTGCCAGCAGTGAAGGTGGGGGGTACAATGGCTACACCTTC. It is translated as CASSEGGGYNGYTF.

The rearrangement links TRBV5-1 to TRBJ1-6; TRBD1 matches 7 bases. Germline CDR1 and CDR2: SGHRS and YFSETQ. Losses at the gene ends were 3 bases for V and 7 bases for J; bases not matched to a gene: 13. This CDR3 has 17 residues. The CDR3 here is CASSSDTGDFRNSPLHF. The CDR3 DNA reads TGCGCCAGCAGCTCTGATACAGGGGATTTTAGGAATTCACCCCTCCACTTT. Drawing the rest from reference TRBV5-1 and TRBJ1-6, the complete variable domain is KAGVTQTPRYLIKTRGQQVTLSCSPISGHRSVSWYQQTPGQGLQFLFEYFSETQRNKGNFPGRFSGRQFSNSRSEMNVSTLELGDSALYLCASSSDTGDFRNSPLHFGNGTRLTVT.

The V gene is TRBV18, the J gene TRBJ2-3; tentatively, D is TRBD2 (5 bases). From germline, CDR1 is KGHSH and CDR2 LQKENI. The CDR3 has 14 residues. V lost 3 bases and J 2 bases, leaving 9 bases between the germline ends. Written as DNA, the CDR3 is TGTGCCAGCTCACCTCTAGACTACACAGATACGCAGTATTTT. Protein: CASSPLDYTDTQYF.

This chain links TRBV7-9 with TRBJ1-6; weak D call: TRBD1 (6 bases). Germline values: CDR1 SEHNR, CDR2 FQNEAQ (reference sequence). Between the trimmed V and J ends, which lost 7 bases and 9 bases, there was a span of 19 bases. This CDR3 region has 15 residues. The CDR3: CASTRGGWGISPLHF. The DNA for the CDR3 is TGTGCCAGCACCCGAGGGGGTTGGGGGATTTCACCCCTCCACTTT.

The chain uses TRBV5-1 and TRBJ1-2; D uncertain. The CDR3 has 14 residues. Trimming removed 1 base from V and 4 bases from J, with 11 bases in between. The germline CDR1 and CDR2 sequences are SGHRS and YFSETQ. CDR3 amino acids: CASSLRRPRYGYTF. CDR3 nucleotides: TGCGCCAGCAGCTTGAGGAGACCGCGCTATGGCTACACCTTC.

The table lists this clone with a count of one. The V gene is TRBV6-5, the J gene TRBJ1-3; D remains ambiguous. Germline V gives CDR1 MNHEY, CDR2 SVGAGI. With 7 bases removed from V and 3 bases from J, the gap between germline ends came to 7 bases. This CDR3 is 12 amino acids long. In DNA, the CDR3 is TGTGCCAGCAACGGGGATGGAAACACCATATATTTT. Its protein is CASNGDGNTIYF.